The 10 T cell receptor beta chains listed next were all sequenced from one sample in a study of OX40 agonist ivuxolimab in advanced cancers. Libraries were prepared by immunoSEQ multiplex PCR; TCRdb keeps only in-frame clonotypes and omits some of them. There are some 150,000 clones in the sample; under 95% occur only once, and 1% lies in the top ten. Sample: CD4+ or CD8+ T cells sorted from blood, taken in a trial of the OX40 agonist ivuxolimab. These receptors all come from an adult with an advanced solid tumor such as melanoma, head and neck, liver or kidney cancer.

This clone showed up just once. DNA for the CDR3: TGTGCCAGTAGTCACCGGGACAGGGTAGGAGGAGGTGCTTTCTTT. This translates into CASSHRDRVGGGAFF. The chain joins TRBV19 to TRBJ1-1, with 9 bases identical to TRBD1. V dropped 5 bases and J dropped 11; count of bases not matched to a gene: 15. Germline CDR1 reads LNHDA; CDR2 reads SQIVND (reference sequence). CDR3 length: 15 amino acids.

This clone was recorded only once. An end of the junction does not agree with germline; a read error may underlie this. The chain recombines TRBV6-1 with TRBJ1-5; the match to TRBD1 covers 7 bases. The CDR3 runs 16 residues. Germline values: CDR1 MNHNS, CDR2 SASEGT. DNA for the CDR3: TGTGCCATCAGTGAGTCAGCAGGGGGGTTTGGGCAGCCCCAGCATTTT. This gives the protein CAISESAGGFGQPQHF.

This sequence joins TRBV28 and TRBJ2-7, with D possibly being TRBD2 (6 bases). Germline V gene lookup returns CDR1 MDHEN and CDR2 SYDVKM. Between the trimmed V and J ends, which lost 5 bases and 3 bases, there was a span of 14 bases. The CDR3 consists of 14 residues. CDR3 DNA sequence: TGTGCCAGCAGTCCCGAGGGCGGGATCTACGAGCAGTACTTC. It translates to CASSPEGGIYEQYF.

Only one count was recorded for this clone. The V and J genes are TRBV4-1 and TRBJ1-2; D remains unclear. The germline V and J ends were trimmed by 0 bases and 2 bases, with 13 bases remaining between them. This CDR3 is built from 16 residues. Germline V gene lookup returns CDR1 MGHRA and CDR2 YSYEKL. CDR3 in DNA: TGCGCCAGCAGCCAAGAAGTATCGCGACCAAACTATGGCTACACCTTC. Translating gives CASSQEVSRPNYGYTF.

This clone was seen once. V usage is TRBV27 and J usage is TRBJ2-2; 10 bases are a match to TRBD2. After removal of 4 bases from V and 4 bases from J, the junction contained 6 bases not matched to a gene. The CDR3 has 16 amino acids. Per germline, CDR1 MNHEY and CDR2 SMNVEV (reference sequence). Written as DNA, the CDR3 is TGTGCCAGCAGTTCCCGAGCGGGAGGGGGCACCGGGGAGCTGTTTTTT. Its translation: CASSSRAGGGTGELFF.

In nucleotides, the CDR3 is TGTGCCAGCACAAGGGATCAAGAGACCCAGTACTTC. Protein: CASTRDQETQYF. The V and J genes are TRBV2 and TRBJ2-5; D gene ambiguous. CDR1 and CDR2 (germline): SNHLY, FYNNEI. V was shortened by 7 bases and J by 2 bases, with 8 bases between the two germline ends. The CDR3 covers 12 residues.

The chain combines TRBV11-2 with TRBJ2-1; D is uncertain. The CDR3 totals 13 residues. Germline V gene lookup returns CDR1 SGHAT and CDR2 FQNNGV. V was shortened by 1 base and J by 9 bases, with 10 bases between the two germline ends. In nucleotides, the CDR3 is TGTGCCAGCAGCTTAGTTAAGGGCACTGAGCAGTTCTTC. It is translated as CASSLVKGTEQFF.

This chain uses TRBV6-5 with TRBJ1-3; no reliable D call. Per germline, CDR1 MNHEY and CDR2 SVGAGI. Trimming took 0 bases from V and 0 from J, leaving 9 bases between them. This CDR3 region has 16 residues. As DNA, the CDR3 is TGTGCCAGCAGTTACTCGCAGGCGCACTCTGGAAACACCATATATTTT. It encodes CASSYSQAHSGNTIYF.

This clone was seen a single time. The rearrangement links TRBV4-2 to TRBJ1-5; TRBD1 might be the D (5 bases). Trimming removed 0 bases from V and 0 bases from J, with 12 bases in between. This CDR3 has 17 amino acids. Looked up from germline, CDR1 is LGHNA and CDR2 is YNFKEQ. Here the CDR3 DNA reads TGTGCCAGCAGCCAAGAGGGCATAGGACATAGCAATCAGCCCCAGCATTTT. This encodes CASSQEGIGHSNQPQHF.

The chain is built from TRBV11-2 and TRBJ1-1, with a possible D match to TRBD1 (6 bases). The CDR3 runs 16 residues. The V and J ends lost 1 base and 4 bases respectively, with 16 bases between them. CDR1 and CDR2 from the germline V gene are SGHAT and FQNNGV. DNA for the CDR3: TGTGCCAGCAGCTTAGGCATCACAGGGAAGATCACTGAAGCTTTCTTT. It encodes CASSLGITGKITEAFF. Supplemented by reference TRBV11-2 and TRBJ1-1, the full variable domain reads EAGVAQSPRYKIIEKRQSVAFWCNPISGHATLYWYQQILGQGPKLLIQFQNNGVVDDSQLPKDRFSAERLKGVDSTLKIQPAKLEDSAVYLCASSLGITGKITEAFFGQGTRLTVV.